Following are 12 T cell receptor beta chains from one sample sequenced in a study of a mutant IDH1 vaccine in newly diagnosed glioma. Their antigens remain unidentified. Time point denoted: week 5, during vaccination. Every vaccine dose comprised 300 ug of mutant IDH1 20-mer peptide plus topical imiquimod. Assay used: immunoSEQ multiplex PCR; TCRdb lists only in-frame clones, some missing. Among some 30,000 clones listed, 89% were seen once. The specimen was PBMCs, collected from a glioma patient whose treatment included an IDH1 peptide vaccine. These receptors originate from a young man with glioma.

The rearrangement joins TRBV30 to TRBJ1-2, with D maybe TRBD1 (6 bases). This CDR3 comprises 16 residues. Germline-derived CDR1 and CDR2 are GTSNPN and SVGIG (reference sequence). Trimming shortened V by 4 bases and J by 0 bases, and 18 bases separated the two germline ends. CDR3 sequence reads: CAWTSDRTNSNYGYTF. The CDR3 DNA follows: TGTGCCTGGACGTCGGACAGAACGAACTCTAACTATGGCTACACCTTC.

The chain has TRBV4-3 and TRBJ2-7; 8 bases match TRBD2. CDR3 size: 16 residues. Germline V gene data show CDR1 as LGHNA and CDR2 as YSLEER. Trimming removed 0 bases from V and 0 bases from J; junction bases left unmatched: 4. This chain's CDR3 is CASSQDTGGLSYEQYF. The CDR3 DNA reads as TGCGCCAGCAGCCAAGATACGGGGGGGCTCTCCTACGAGCAGTACTTC.

The chain links TRBV4-2 to TRBJ2-7; possible D gene TRBD2, 6 bases. Germline V lookup: CDR1 LGHNA, CDR2 YNFKEQ. The CDR3 spans 13 residues. The germline V and J ends were trimmed by 8 bases and 0 bases, with 11 bases remaining between them. CDR3 coding DNA: TGTGCCAGCGGCCGGGGGAGCTCCTACGAGCAGTACTTC. Its protein is CASGRGSSYEQYF.

On this clone: At one boundary the junction diverges from the germline segment, which might be a read error. This rearrangement joins TRBV14 to TRBJ1-2, with D unclear. Germline V CDR1 and CDR2: SGHDN, FVKESK. The CDR3 contains 14 residues. The DNA for the CDR3 is TGTGCCAGCAGCCAAGATAAAAAGGGTAGAGTGGACCACTTC. The encoded protein is CASSQDKKGRVDHF. Filled out from reference TRBV14 and TRBJ1-2, the complete variable domain reads EAGVTQFPSHSVIEKGQTVTLRCDPISGHDNLYWYRRVMGKEIKFLLHFVKESKQDESGMPNNRFLAERTGGTYSTLKVQPAELEDSGVYFCASSQDKKGRVDHFGSGTRLTVV.

The chain links TRBV30 to TRBJ2-3; TRBD2 matches 7 bases. There are 11 residues in the CDR3. Looked up from germline, CDR1 is GTSNPN and CDR2 is SVGIG (reference sequence). CDR3 nucleotide sequence: TGTGCTGAAGGGGAGGGAGATACGCAGTATTTT. This sequence encodes CAEGEGDTQYF.

The chain links TRBV30 to TRBJ1-4; D ambiguous. The CDR3 totals 14 residues. Deletions cut 0 bases from V and 7 bases from J, with 12 bases between. In germline, CDR1 is GTSNPN, CDR2 SVGIG (reference sequence). The CDR3 spells CAWSVPSSGEKLFF. The CDR3 coding sequence is TGTGCCTGGAGTGTACCCAGTTCCGGTGAAAAACTGTTTTTT.

The V and J genes are TRBV19 and TRBJ1-5; no definite D call. Between the trimmed V and J ends, which lost 3 bases and 6 bases, there was a span of 12 bases. From germline, CDR1 is LNHDA and CDR2 SQIVND (reference sequence). The CDR3 totals 14 residues. This CDR3 reads CASSMGGSGQPQHF. The CDR3 DNA follows: TGTGCCAGTAGTATGGGAGGCTCTGGTCAGCCCCAGCATTTT.

The chain combines TRBV10-3 with TRBJ2-7; the D gene is possibly TRBD1 (8 bases). From germline, CDR1 is ENHRY and CDR2 SYGVKD. Trimming left V 5 bases short and J 5 bases short, with 25 bases between. The CDR3 length is 17 residues. CDR3 loop: CAISPPRGGQATHEQYF. In nucleotides, the CDR3 is TGTGCCATCAGTCCTCCCAGGGGGGGACAGGCCACCCACGAGCAGTACTTC.

The CDR3, as DNA: TGTGCCAGCAGCCCCCAGACAGGTCCCCCTTACGAGCAGTACTTC. It is translated as CASSPQTGPPYEQYF. This chain connects TRBV7-2 to TRBJ2-7; the D gene is possibly TRBD1 (6 bases). Germline CDR1 SGHTA, CDR2 FQGNSA. V gave up 5 bases and J gave up 4 bases, with 18 bases separating them. This CDR3 region has 15 residues. The complete variable domain, with remaining parts taken from reference TRBV7-2 and TRBJ2-7, reads GAGVSQSPSNKVTEKGKDVELRCDPISGHTALYWYRQSLGQGLEFLIYFQGNSAPDKSGLPSDRFSAERTGGSVSTLTIQRTQQEDSAVYLCASSPQTGPPYEQYFGPGTRLTVT.

This clone was observed a single time. Other DNA sequences in this specimen translate into the identical CDR3. This chain links TRBV9 with TRBJ1-1, with a weak D call TRBD1 (5 bases). CDR3 length: 13 amino acids. With 4 bases removed from V and 3 bases from J, the gap between germline ends came to 10 bases. Per germline, CDR1 SGDLS and CDR2 YYNGEE. The CDR3 reads CASSPRGYTEAFF. The CDR3 DNA reads as TGTGCCAGCAGCCCCCGGGGGTACACTGAAGCTTTCTTT.

This chain joins TRBV27 and TRBJ2-7; TRBD1 aligns across 9 bases. CDR3 length: 15 residues. CDR1 MNHEY and CDR2 SMNVEV come from the germline V gene (reference sequence). Unmatched junction bases numbered 1, after V lost 0 bases and J lost 1 base. CDR3 coding DNA: TGTGCCAGCAGTTTATCGGGGACAGGGTCCTACGAGCAGTACTTC. Encoded protein: CASSLSGTGSYEQYF.

The V gene is TRBV10-3, the J gene TRBJ2-2; 10 bases line up with TRBD2. CDR3 length equals 16 residues. The trim removed 3 bases at V and 5 bases at J, leaving 6 bases unmatched. Germline CDR1 is ENHRY and CDR2 is SYGVKD. CDR3 sequence reads: CAISDTLAGWTGELFF. The CDR3 DNA reads as TGTGCCATCAGTGACACACTAGCGGGGTGGACCGGGGAGCTGTTTTTT.